What follows are 20 T cell receptor beta chains derived from one specimen sequenced in a study of cytomegalovirus exposure and HLA in healthy donors (TCRdb year 2017). Library preparation used the immunoSEQ multiplex PCR assay. The multiplex PCR relied on a mix of 60 forward primers for TCR Vbeta segments and 13 reverse primers for TCR Jbeta segments. TCRdb took over this immuneACCESS table, retaining in-frame rearrangements with V and J assigned. Such tables are incomplete; in checked studies, under half of the missing clones stem from an unresolved V gene, and the remainder is unexplained. This sample holds 200,000 to 250,000 clones; 60% to 80% were observed only once. 1.5% to 2% of the sample comes from the top ten. Sequencing input: PBMCs. The receptors originated from a man aged 18 to 30 in good health and CMV-seronegative.

This clone has only one observation. The chain has TRBV27 and TRBJ1-2, with 9 bases lining up with TRBD1. CDR1 is MNHEY and CDR2 is SMNVEV in the germline V gene (reference sequence). The CDR3 runs 16 residues. The V gene end was trimmed by 5 bases and the J gene end by 5 bases; junction bases not matched to a gene: 12. The CDR3 here is CASSLTGTGLGYGYTF. In DNA, the CDR3 is TGTGCCAGCAGTCTGACCGGGACAGGGCTAGGGTATGGCTACACCTTC.

This sequence joins TRBV6-5 and TRBJ1-5; TRBD1 is a possible D gene (5 bases). Germline-derived CDR1 and CDR2 are MNHEY and SVGAGI. This CDR3 comprises 15 residues. V was cut by 0 bases and J by 3 bases, with 9 bases left in between. The CDR3 sequence: CASSYSPGPNQPQHF. DNA of the CDR3: TGTGCCAGCAGTTACTCGCCAGGGCCCAATCAGCCCCAGCATTTT.

The chain is built from TRBV5-1 and TRBJ1-2, with 9 bases lining up with TRBD1. CDR1 is SGHRS, CDR2 YFSETQ, per germline. The CDR3 extends over 14 amino acids. J gave up 7 bases and V 0 bases, and 4 bases lay outside the gene matches. This CDR3 is CASSLALTGGGYTF. Written as DNA, the CDR3 is TGCGCCAGCAGCTTGGCACTGACAGGGGGTGGCTACACCTTC. The whole variable domain, filled in from reference TRBV5-1 and TRBJ1-2, reads KAGVTQTPRYLIKTRGQQVTLSCSPISGHRSVSWYQQTPGQGLQFLFEYFSETQRNKGNFPGRFSGRQFSNSRSEMNVSTLELGDSALYLCASSLALTGGGYTFGSGTRLTVV.

Of note for this clone: The same CDR3 arises from other DNA sequences in this sample as well. The chain has TRBV6-5 and TRBJ2-2; maybe TRBD2 (5 bases). V was cut by 5 bases and J by 1 base, with 11 bases left in between. CDR3 length: 15 amino acids. CDR1 and CDR2 (germline): MNHEY, SVGAGI. The CDR3 bases are TGTGCCAGCAGTACCGGGATTAAGAACACCGGGGAGCTGTTTTTT. It yields the protein CASSTGIKNTGELFF.

This rearrangement joins TRBV6-1 to TRBJ1-3; tentative D call: TRBD1 (6 bases). The germline V and J ends were trimmed by 7 bases and 4 bases, with 11 bases remaining between them. CDR1 is MNHNS and CDR2 is SASEGT in the germline V gene. The CDR3 runs 13 residues. This chain's CDR3 is CASMRTEGNTIYF. As DNA, the CDR3 is TGTGCCAGCATGCGGACAGAAGGAAACACCATATATTTT.

The V and J genes are TRBV7-2 and TRBJ2-2; 10 bases agree with TRBD1. Germline assignment: CDR1 SGHTA and CDR2 FQGNSA. V lost 1 base and J lost 7; bases outside the gene matches: 3. CDR3 length equals 15 residues. CDR3 in amino acids: CASSLVTGGGGELFF. As DNA, the CDR3 is TGTGCCAGCAGCTTAGTGACAGGGGGCGGCGGGGAGCTGTTTTTT.

J is TRBJ2-5 and V is TRBV19, with 9 bases that match TRBD1. The V segment lost 3 bases and the J segment 3 bases; nucleotides outside the gene matches: 5. Germline-derived CDR1 and CDR2 are LNHDA and SQIVND (reference sequence). CDR3 size: 15 residues. The CDR3 sequence: CASSITGGLEETQYF. In DNA, the CDR3 is TGTGCCAGTAGTATCACAGGGGGCCTAGAAGAGACCCAGTACTTC. Variable domain in full (rest from reference TRBV19 and TRBJ2-5): DGGITQSPKYLFRKEGQNVTLSCEQNLNHDAMYWYRQDPGQGLRLIYYSQIVNDFQKGDIAEGYSVSREKKESFPLTVTSAQKNPTAFYLCASSITGGLEETQYFGPGTRLLVL.

V gene TRBV9 combines with J gene TRBJ2-6, with 15 positions matching TRBD2. The CDR3 has 18 residues. Germline-derived CDR1 and CDR2 are SGDLS and YYNGEE. With 3 bases clipped from V and 1 base from J, the junction kept 2 bases outside the gene matches. The CDR3 sequence: CASSEGLAGGSGANVLTF. The CDR3 DNA sequence: TGTGCCAGCAGCGAGGGACTAGCGGGAGGATCTGGGGCCAACGTCCTGACTTTC.

This clone was counted between two and nine times. The rearrangement joins TRBV30 to TRBJ2-1, with 10 bases aligning to TRBD2. The V gene end was trimmed by 0 bases and the J gene end by 4 bases; junction bases not matched to a gene: 15. The CDR3 is 19 amino acids. Germline-derived CDR1 and CDR2 are GTSNPN and SVGIG (reference sequence). The CDR3 nucleotides are TGTGCCTGGAGTGTACGTGTAACTAGCGGGGATGCATGGTACAATGAGCAGTTCTTC. Translating it yields CAWSVRVTSGDAWYNEQFF.

V is TRBV7-8 and J is TRBJ2-3, with a tentative D call TRBD2 (6 bases). The germline gives CDR1 SGHVS, CDR2 FQNEAQ. The CDR3 has 18 amino acids. V was pared by 2 bases and J by 2 bases, with 20 bases between. In nucleotides, the CDR3 is TGTGCCAGCAGCTTAACGCAATTAGCGGTCAGCCACACAGATACGCAGTATTTT. It yields the protein CASSLTQLAVSHTDTQYF.

Written as DNA, the CDR3 is TGTGCCAGTATTGGCACAGGAGATTCCTACGAGCAGTACTTC. Its translation is CASIGTGDSYEQYF. This chain uses TRBV19 with TRBJ2-7; D is possibly TRBD1 (5 bases). CDR3 length: 14 residues. Germline assignment: CDR1 LNHDA and CDR2 SQIVND (reference sequence). V was trimmed by 7 bases and J by 1 base, leaving 14 bases between them.

The V gene is TRBV28, the J gene TRBJ2-1; 10 nucleotides agree with TRBD2. The CDR3 is made up of 15 amino acids. The V and J ends lost 5 bases and 4 bases, in that order; junction bases with no gene match: 5. CDR1 and CDR2 from the germline V gene are MDHEN and SYDVKM. This CDR3 is CASSPAGGPYNEQFF. The CDR3 DNA reads as TGTGCCAGCAGTCCAGCGGGAGGGCCGTACAATGAGCAGTTCTTC.

This clone was seen only a few times. Other DNA sequences within the sample encode an identical CDR3. The V call is TRBV7-2, the J call TRBJ2-7, with unresolved D. CDR3 size: 12 residues. Trimming stripped 4 bases from V and 0 bases from J, with 4 bases between. Germline V gene data show CDR1 as SGHTA and CDR2 as FQGNSA. The CDR3 spells CASSSSSYEQYF. The DNA for the CDR3 is TGTGCCAGCAGCTCCAGCTCCTACGAGCAGTACTTC.

The chain carries TRBV28 and TRBJ2-2; 9 bases line up with TRBD2. Germline CDR1 is MDHEN and CDR2 is SYDVKM. V dropped 1 base and J dropped 5; count of bases not matched to a gene: 11. CDR3 length: 18 residues. The CDR3 nucleotides read TGTGCCAGCAGTTTATATCCAGCGGGAGGACCCCGAACCGGGGAGCTGTTTTTT. Translated: CASSLYPAGGPRTGELFF.

The J gene is TRBJ2-4, the V gene TRBV6-5, with D perhaps TRBD2 (6 bases). V gave up 0 bases and J gave up 5 bases, with 11 bases separating them. The CDR3 spans 15 residues. CDR1 is MNHEY and CDR2 is SVGAGI in the germline V gene. The CDR3 is CASSYSSGGQNIQYF. CDR3 DNA: TGTGCCAGCAGTTACTCCTCCGGGGGACAAAACATTCAGTACTTC.

The chain has TRBV7-2 and TRBJ2-7, with 9 bases lining up with TRBD1. There are 14 residues in the CDR3. Trimming removed 6 bases from V and 8 bases from J; junction bases left unmatched: 11. CDR1 and CDR2 from the germline V gene are SGHTA and FQGNSA. As DNA, the CDR3 is TGTGCCAGCAGTAAAGGCGGGGACAGGGTTCAGCAGTACTTC. The encoded protein is CASSKGGDRVQQYF.

The V call is TRBV28, the J call TRBJ2-6; 10 bases line up with TRBD2. CDR3 length: 19 residues. From germline, CDR1 is MDHEN and CDR2 SYDVKM. Trimming took 4 bases from V and 0 from J; bases not matched to a gene: 9. CDR3 amino acids: CASSSPGLAPRSGANVLTF. In DNA, the CDR3 is TGTGCCAGCAGTTCACCGGGACTAGCGCCACGCTCTGGGGCCAACGTCCTGACTTTC. The entire variable domain, with the rest obtained from reference TRBV28 and TRBJ2-6, is as follows: DVKVTQSSRYLVKRTGEKVFLECVQDMDHENMFWYRQDPGLGLRLIYFSYDVKMKEKGDIPEGYSVSREKKERFSLILESASTNQTSMYLCASSSPGLAPRSGANVLTFGAGSRLTVL.

This clone was seen only a few times. V is TRBV6-6 and J is TRBJ1-1; perhaps TRBD1 as D (5 bases). The V end lost 0 bases, the J end lost 5 bases, and 10 bases lay between the germline ends. The V gene's germline CDR1 is MNHNY and CDR2 SVGAGI (reference sequence). The CDR3 totals 14 residues. CDR3 nucleotides: TGTGCCAGCAGTTACTCGATATCAGGGACTGAAGCTTTCTTT. It translates to CASSYSISGTEAFF.

The chain uses TRBV4-1 and TRBJ2-3, with D perhaps TRBD1 (5 bases). Germline V CDR1 and CDR2: MGHRA, YSYEKL. The CDR3 is made up of 16 amino acids. With 0 bases removed from V and 2 bases from J, the gap between germline ends came to 12 bases. CDR3 in DNA: TGCGCCAGCAGCCAAGATTACGTAGGGGTCACAGATACGCAGTATTTT. This translates into CASSQDYVGVTDTQYF.

This clone showed up just a few times. The rearrangement links TRBV15 to TRBJ2-7; tentative D call: TRBD2 (6 bases). V lost 9 bases and J lost 3, with 9 bases in between. This CDR3 spans 11 amino acids. Per the germline V gene, CDR1 is LNHNV and CDR2 is YYDKDF (reference sequence). The CDR3 sequence: CATAGLYEQYF. As DNA, the CDR3 is TGTGCCACGGCGGGGCTCTACGAGCAGTACTTC.